This T cell receptor (beta chain) is drawn from a study of blood T cell repertoires in COVID-19. Study in general: Sites in the United States, Italy and Spain provided acute and convalescent COVID-19 samples.

The CDR3 is 20 amino acids. The V segment lost 0 bases and the J segment 1 base; nucleotides outside the gene matches: 10. Germline V gene data show CDR1 as SGHVS and CDR2 as FQNEAQ. The assay was immunoSEQ multiplex PCR, and TCRdb's table has in-frame clones only and misses some. Altogether about 130,000 clones are present, 85% to 90% being singletons, with the ten largest covering roughly 18%. This TCR was sampled from a man aged 50-59 years with active or convalescent COVID-19. The J gene is TRBJ2-1, the V gene TRBV7-8; TRBD2 agrees at 12 bases. Source material: peripheral blood. CDR3 amino acids: CASSLAYGLAGGNSYNEQFF. CDR3 DNA sequence: TGTGCCAGCAGCTTAGCATACGGGCTAGCGGGAGGGAATTCCTACAATGAGCAGTTCTTC.